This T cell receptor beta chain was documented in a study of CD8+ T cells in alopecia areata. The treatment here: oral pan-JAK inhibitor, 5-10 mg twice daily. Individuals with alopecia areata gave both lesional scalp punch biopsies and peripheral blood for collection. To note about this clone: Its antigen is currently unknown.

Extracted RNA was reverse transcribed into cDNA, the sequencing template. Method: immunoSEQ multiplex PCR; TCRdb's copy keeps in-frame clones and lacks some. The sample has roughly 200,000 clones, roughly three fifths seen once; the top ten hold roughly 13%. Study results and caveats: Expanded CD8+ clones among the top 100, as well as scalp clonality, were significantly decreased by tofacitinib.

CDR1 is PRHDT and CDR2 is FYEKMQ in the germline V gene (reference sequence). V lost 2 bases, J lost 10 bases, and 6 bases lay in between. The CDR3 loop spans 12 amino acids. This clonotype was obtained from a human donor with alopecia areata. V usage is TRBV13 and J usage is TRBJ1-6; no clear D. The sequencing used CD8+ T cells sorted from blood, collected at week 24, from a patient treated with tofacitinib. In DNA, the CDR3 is TGTGCCAGCAGCTTATATTACTCACCCCTCCACTTT. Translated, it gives CASSLYYSPLHF.